This is a list of T cell receptor beta chains from one sample in a study of blood T cells in healthy people across ages. Each CDR3 protein gets one entry after TCRdb re-called the 5' RACE reads with MiXCR. Among about 1.8 million distinct CDR3 sequences listed, roughly 52% were seen once. The material sequenced was blood. Receptors originate from a woman in her forties in good health. Both conserved end residues are part of each CDR3. The order of the fields is V gene, J gene, CDR3 protein.

>TRBV6-2/TRBV6-3|TRBJ1-2
CASSYSWEYGYTF
>TRBV27|TRBJ1-2
CASSLTGQYGYTF
>TRBV6-1|TRBJ1-2
CASSEGSGFPNYGYTF
>TRBV4-3|TRBJ2-1
CASSRSGGGEQFF
>TRBV20-1|TRBJ2-7
CSARYGGSYEQYF
>TRBV7-2|TRBJ2-1
CVSSSGLAYNEQFF
>TRBV6-5|TRBJ2-3
CASRRLAGPRTDTQYF
>TRBV7-2|TRBJ2-7
CASSLVASGIGPREQYF
>TRBV10-2|TRBJ1-1
CASSAMTVTEAFF
>TRBV12-3/TRBV12-4|TRBJ2-5
CASSKTGTETQYF
>TRBV6-5|TRBJ2-4
CASSMRGGSKNIQYF
>TRBV4-1|TRBJ1-2
CASSHREALGYGYTF
>TRBV9|TRBJ1-6
CASSVGPGQPRPNSPLHF
>TRBV20-1|TRBJ2-1
CSAFLAGGSYNEQFF
>TRBV20-1|TRBJ1-5
CSAIRGSNQPQHF
>TRBV7-9|TRBJ2-1
CASSRDRRENEQFF
>TRBV20-1|TRBJ1-2
CSARGWGLSGYTF
>TRBV5-1|TRBJ2-7
CASSLGQGADIGEQYF
>TRBV5-8|TRBJ2-1
CASSSGRRTDNEQFF
>TRBV28|TRBJ2-3
CASRAGDLSGTDTQYF
>TRBV12-3/TRBV12-4|TRBJ2-7
CASSADYEQYF
>TRBV6-2/TRBV6-3|TRBJ1-2
CASSYSRTGQYGYTF
>TRBV20-1|TRBJ2-4
CSARDRLTYKQYF
>TRBV4-2|TRBJ1-2
CASSPREGARPNYGYTF
>TRBV2|TRBJ2-1
CASSEARAGGRNEQFF
>TRBV6-5|TRBJ2-5
CASSYGAGGMETQYF
>TRBV6-2/TRBV6-3|TRBJ2-1
CASLRGTSYNEQFF
>TRBV19|TRBJ1-5
CASSIEDGNSNQPQHF
>TRBV6-5|NA
CASSYSLSGGETQYF
>TRBV28|NA
CASTVFLGEQYF
>TRBV12-3/TRBV12-4|TRBJ2-3
CASSLSGVSTDTQYF
>TRBV11-2|TRBJ2-5
CASSLGGPIQETQYF
>TRBV12-3/TRBV12-4|TRBJ1-2
CASSPAWGINYGYTF
>TRBV11-1|TRBJ2-6
CASSSNWVAGANVLTF